Described below is a single TCR beta chain sequence and its context. The sample is drawn from a study of blood T cell repertoires in COVID-19. As for the study in general: Collection of acute and convalescent COVID-19 samples took place in the United States, Italy and Spain.

Repertoires were generated with immunoSEQ multiplex PCR, while TCRdb's copy carries only in-frame clones and drops some. The sample records some 150,000 clones, about 83% being singletons. This CDR3 spans 13 amino acids. Trimming cost V 6 bases and J 7 bases; bases outside gene matches: 5. Germline-derived CDR1 and CDR2 are SQVTM and ANQGSEA. Participant ages covered about 18 to 89 years across about 22 US areas. Assignment of participants to cohorts was predicated upon participant-reported clinical history. No more than 2 weeks before study entry, exposed participants had met a case of COVID-19. This TCR came from a woman aged 45-65 years who had been exposed to COVID-19. The chain combines TRBV29-1 with TRBJ1-4, with TRBD1 identical over 10 bases. The sample consisted of PBMCs or T cells enriched from blood (not recorded which). DNA for the CDR3: TGCAGCGTGCGACAGGGGGCAAGTGAAAAACTGTTTTTT. Its translation is CSVRQGASEKLFF.